The 3 T cell receptor beta chains in this list originate from one sample, sequenced in a study of CD8+ T cells in alopecia areata. Investigators isolated RNA and reverse transcribed it into cDNA to act as the sequencing template. Clones were read by immunoSEQ multiplex PCR, and TCRdb kept only the in-frame ones, dropping some. The table includes 150,000 to 200,000 clones, roughly 58% detected once. Treatment described: oral pan-JAK inhibitor, 5-10 mg twice daily. This specimen consisted of CD4+ T cells sorted from blood, obtained at week 56, from a patient treated with tofacitinib. These receptors all stem from a human donor with alopecia areata.

The chain recombines TRBV29-1 with TRBJ1-2; 8 bases map to TRBD1. CDR3 size: 13 residues. V trimming: 7 bases; J trimming: 4 bases; junction bases outside the gene matches: 8. The germline CDR1 and CDR2 sequences are SQVTM and ANQGSEA. In nucleotides, the CDR3 is TGCAGCGCTTCAGGGGGCTCTAGCTATGGCTACACCTTC. Its translation is CSASGGSSYGYTF.

The rearrangement links TRBV9 to TRBJ2-3; 13 nucleotides agree with TRBD2. Germline V gene sequence: CDR1 SGDLS, CDR2 YYNGEE. The CDR3 is made up of 16 amino acids. J was trimmed by 2 bases and V by 1 base; bases with no gene match: 1. The CDR3 reads CASSVTSGGVTDTQYF. The CDR3 DNA is TGTGCCAGCAGCGTAACTAGCGGGGGGGTCACAGATACGCAGTATTTT.

The gene calls are TRBV2 and TRBJ2-2; TRBD1 aligns across 7 bases. Looked up from germline, CDR1 is SNHLY and CDR2 is FYNNEI. This CDR3 region has 15 residues. Trimming cost V 8 bases and J 5 bases; bases outside gene matches: 11. CDR3 amino acids: CASRHDREVTGELFF. The CDR3 DNA follows: TGTGCCAGCCGCCATGACAGGGAAGTGACCGGGGAGCTGTTTTTT.